The 16 T cell receptor beta chains reported below all come from one sample, sequenced in a study of blood T cells in healthy people across ages. Through a sample-barcoded 5' primer and a J-beta primer mix, a second PCR was run for about 6 to 11 cycles. Using its own MiXCR run on the 5' RACE reads, TCRdb lists one record per CDR3 protein. Of about 1.5 million distinct CDR3 sequences in the sample, approximately 38% were seen once. Source material: blood. These receptors were collected from a woman younger than 30 in good health.

Concerning this clonotype: This may stem from a read error, because a much larger clone lies one nucleotide away. The CDR3 DNA reads as TGCAGCGTCTCGTACAGCAGCTACAATGAGCAGTTCTTC. Residues: CSVSYSSYNEQFF. The chain links TRBV29-1 to TRBJ2-1, with D uncertain. Germline loops: CDR1 SQVTM, CDR2 ANQGSEA. The length of the CDR3 is 13 residues. V lost 6 bases to trimming and J lost 3 bases, with 12 bases between them.

The chain combines TRBV29-1 with TRBJ2-1; the D gene is possibly TRBD2 (5 bases). The closer fit of TRBJ2-7 to the DNA end suggests the J call may be wrong. The CDR3 runs 15 residues. CDR1 and CDR2 from the germline V gene are SQVTM and ANQGSEA. The CDR3 reads CSGSLPGYSYNEQYF. The DNA for the CDR3 is TGCAGCGGGAGCCTCCCGGGATACTCCTACAATGAGCAGTACTTC.

This clonotype was detected a few times. The chain joins TRBV12-3 or TRBV12-4 to TRBJ2-7; TRBD2 might be the D (6 bases). The DNA end is a closer match to TRBJ2-5, so the J assignment may be wrong. This CDR3 contains 13 residues. The CDR3 is CASSLMEGETQYF. The CDR3 DNA reads TGTGCCAGCAGCCTTATGGAGGGGGAGACCCAGTACTTC.

V gene TRBV7-8 combines with J gene TRBJ2-3, with 8 positions matching TRBD2. The CDR3 consists of 16 residues. The V and J ends lost 5 bases and 0 bases, in that order; junction bases with no gene match: 7. Germline assignment: CDR1 SGHVS and CDR2 FQNEAQ. The CDR3 loop is CASSKVAGTSTDTQYF. The CDR3 bases are TGTGCCAGCAGCAAAGTAGCGGGAACTAGCACAGATACGCAGTATTTT.

CDR3: CASSFNLATYGYTF. As DNA, the CDR3 is TGTGCCAGCAGCTTTAACTTGGCAACCTATGGCTACACCTTC. The rearrangement uses TRBV7-2 and TRBJ1-2; D gene uncertain. The CDR3 is made up of 14 amino acids. V lost 3 bases, J lost 4 bases, and 12 bases lay in between. The germline gives CDR1 SGHTA, CDR2 FQGNSA.

The J gene is TRBJ2-3, the V gene TRBV6-2 or TRBV6-3; a weak D match, TRBD2 (5 bases). V dropped 7 bases and J dropped 2 bases, with 7 bases sitting between them. Germline assignment: CDR1 MNHEY and CDR2 SVGEGT. The CDR3 covers 12 residues. The CDR3 nucleotides read TGTGCCAGCAAGGGAGACACAGATACGCAGTATTTT. It yields the protein CASKGDTDTQYF.

The chain carries TRBV6-5 and TRBJ1-1, with D unclear. Trimming removed 7 bases at V and 1 base at J, with 13 bases between. The CDR3 spans 14 residues. The germline V gene encodes CDR1 MNHEY and CDR2 SVGAGI. The CDR3 is CASNRPSGNTEAFF. The DNA of the CDR3 is TGTGCCAGCAACCGCCCCTCAGGGAACACTGAAGCTTTCTTT.

The rearrangement joins TRBV9 to TRBJ1-6; 7 nucleotides align to TRBD1. Germline CDR1 is SGDLS and CDR2 is YYNGEE. V shed 5 bases and J 4 bases; nucleotides not matched to a gene: 6. The CDR3 sequence is 15 residues long. CDR3 sequence reads: CASSQQGNYNSPLHF. The CDR3 nucleotides read TGTGCCAGCAGTCAACAGGGGAATTATAATTCACCCCTCCACTTT.

The chain recombines TRBV27 with TRBJ2-1; 9 bases line up with TRBD2. The CDR3 is 15 residues long. Germline CDR1 and CDR2: MNHEY and SMNVEV (reference sequence). J was trimmed by 9 bases and V by 8 bases; bases with no gene match: 14. The CDR3 DNA sequence: TGTGCCAGCTCCGCCCCGACTAGCGGTACCGGTGAGCAGTTCTTC. Translating it yields CASSAPTSGTGEQFF.

V usage is TRBV7-9 and J usage is TRBJ1-1; 9 nucleotides agree with TRBD1. Trimming took 5 bases from V and 5 from J; bases not matched to a gene: 12. The germline CDR1 and CDR2 sequences are SEHNR and FQNEAQ (reference sequence). The CDR3 is made up of 16 amino acids. This CDR3 reads CASSPTGQGFSTEAFF. The CDR3 DNA is TGTGCCAGCAGCCCCACGGGACAGGGTTTTTCGACTGAAGCTTTCTTT. Full variable domain (rest looked up from reference TRBV7-9 and TRBJ1-1): DTGVSQNPRHKITKRGQNVTFRCDPISEHNRLYWYRQTLGQGPEFLTYFQNEAQLEKSRLLSDRFSAERPKGSFSTLEIQRTEQGDSAMYLCASSPTGQGFSTEAFFGQGTRLTVV.

The genes are TRBV5-1 and TRBJ2-7, with a weak D call TRBD2 (6 bases). Germline CDR1 reads SGHRS; CDR2 reads YFSETQ. The CDR3 consists of 13 residues. V lost 5 bases, J lost 6 bases, and 15 bases lay in between. CDR3 sequence reads: CASRPDGGTEQYF. In nucleotides, the CDR3 is TGCGCCAGCAGGCCCGACGGGGGTACCGAGCAGTACTTC.

The rearrangement uses TRBV12-3 or TRBV12-4 and TRBJ1-4; the D gene is possibly TRBD1 (6 bases). The CDR3 is 14 amino acids. The ends were cut back, 9 bases at V and 7 bases at J, with 18 bases in the middle. The CDR3 DNA is TGTGCCAGTAAGACAGGCGTAAAGGGTGAAAAACTGTTTTTT. This codes for CASKTGVKGEKLFF.

The sample holds a few counts of this clonotype. The chain carries TRBV27 and TRBJ1-1; a possible D gene is TRBD1 (6 bases). CDR1 and CDR2 (germline): MNHEY, SMNVEV (reference sequence). The V gene lost 6 bases and the J gene lost 5 bases, with 19 bases spanning the gap. The CDR3 has 15 amino acids. The chain's CDR3 is CASSLGEGVGTEAFF. The CDR3 bases are TGTGCCAGCAGCCTCGGGGAGGGGGTGGGGACTGAAGCTTTCTTT.

There are many counts of this clonotype. The chain couples TRBV28 to TRBJ2-5, with a possible D match to TRBD1 (6 bases). The CDR3 length is 16 residues. Trimming left V 5 bases short and J 2 bases short, with 18 bases between. The germline V gene has CDR1 MDHEN and CDR2 SYDVKM. The CDR3 loop reads CASSLEQGFGQETQYF. Written as DNA, the CDR3 is TGTGCCAGCAGTCTAGAACAGGGTTTCGGGCAAGAGACCCAGTACTTC.

This clonotype was picked up a small number of times. The chain is built from TRBV4-1 and TRBJ2-1; tentative D call: TRBD2 (6 bases). CDR1 and CDR2 (germline): MGHRA, YSYEKL. The CDR3 is 16 residues long. The V gene lost 4 bases and the J gene lost 7 bases, with 20 bases spanning the gap. Here the CDR3 reads CASSPRKYDGGNEQFF. CDR3 sequence (DNA): TGCGCCAGCAGCCCGAGAAAGTATGACGGGGGTAATGAGCAGTTCTTC.

This clonotype was detected only a few times. The J gene is TRBJ1-4, the V gene TRBV7-9; D not certain. V lost 5 bases to trimming and J lost 4 bases, with 11 bases between them. CDR3 length: 14 residues. Germline V gene lookup returns CDR1 SEHNR and CDR2 FQNEAQ (reference sequence). The chain's CDR3 is CASSPDTFNEKLFF. CDR3 in DNA: TGTGCCAGCAGCCCCGACACATTTAATGAAAAACTGTTTTTT.